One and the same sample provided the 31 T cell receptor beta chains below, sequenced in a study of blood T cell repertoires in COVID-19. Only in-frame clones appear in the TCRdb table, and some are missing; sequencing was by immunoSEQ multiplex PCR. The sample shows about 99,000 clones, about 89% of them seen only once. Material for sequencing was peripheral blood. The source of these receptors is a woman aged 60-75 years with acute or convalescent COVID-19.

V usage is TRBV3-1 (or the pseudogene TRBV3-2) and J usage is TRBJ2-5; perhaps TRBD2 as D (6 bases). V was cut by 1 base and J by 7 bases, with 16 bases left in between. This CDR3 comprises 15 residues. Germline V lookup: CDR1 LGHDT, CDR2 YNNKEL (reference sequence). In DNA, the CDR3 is TGTGCCAGCAGCCAAGCTTCCGGGACTCAGGGGACCCAGTACTTC. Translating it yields CASSQASGTQGTQYF.

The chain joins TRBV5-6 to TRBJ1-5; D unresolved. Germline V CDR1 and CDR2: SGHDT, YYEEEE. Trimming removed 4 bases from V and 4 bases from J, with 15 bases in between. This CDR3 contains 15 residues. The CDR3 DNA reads TGTGCCAGCAGCCGCGGGGAGAGGATTAATCAGCCCCAGCATTTT. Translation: CASSRGERINQPQHF.

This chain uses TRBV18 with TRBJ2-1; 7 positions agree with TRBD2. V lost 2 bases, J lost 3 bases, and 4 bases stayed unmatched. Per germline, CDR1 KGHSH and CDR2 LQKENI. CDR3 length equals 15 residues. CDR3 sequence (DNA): TGTGCCAGCTCACCAATCGCGGGAGACTACAATGAGCAGTTCTTC. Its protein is CASSPIAGDYNEQFF.

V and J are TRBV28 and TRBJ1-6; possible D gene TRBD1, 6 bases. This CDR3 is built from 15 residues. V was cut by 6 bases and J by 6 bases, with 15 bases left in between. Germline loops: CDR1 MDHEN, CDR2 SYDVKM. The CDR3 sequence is CASRTGEGGNSPLHF. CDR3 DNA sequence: TGTGCCAGCAGAACTGGGGAGGGGGGTAATTCACCCCTCCACTTT.

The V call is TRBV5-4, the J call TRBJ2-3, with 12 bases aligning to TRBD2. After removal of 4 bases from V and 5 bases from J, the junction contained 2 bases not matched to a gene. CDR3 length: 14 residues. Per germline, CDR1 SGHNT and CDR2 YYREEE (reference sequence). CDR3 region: CASSPSGRVDTQYF. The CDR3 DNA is TGTGCCAGCAGCCCTAGCGGGAGGGTAGATACGCAGTATTTT.

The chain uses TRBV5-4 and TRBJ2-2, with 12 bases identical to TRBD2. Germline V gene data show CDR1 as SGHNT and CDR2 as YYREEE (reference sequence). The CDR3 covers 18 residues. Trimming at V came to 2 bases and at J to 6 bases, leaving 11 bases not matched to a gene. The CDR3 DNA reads TGTGCCAGCAGCTTCGGACTCCTAGCGGGAGGGCCGGCCGGGGAGCTGTTTTTT. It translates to CASSFGLLAGGPAGELFF.

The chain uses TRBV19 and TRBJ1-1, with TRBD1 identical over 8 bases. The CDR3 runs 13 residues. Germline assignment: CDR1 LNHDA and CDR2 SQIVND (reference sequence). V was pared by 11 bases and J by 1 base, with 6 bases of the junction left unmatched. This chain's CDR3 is CACAGGWNTEAFF. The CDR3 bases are TGTGCCTGCGCAGGGGGCTGGAACACTGAAGCTTTCTTT.

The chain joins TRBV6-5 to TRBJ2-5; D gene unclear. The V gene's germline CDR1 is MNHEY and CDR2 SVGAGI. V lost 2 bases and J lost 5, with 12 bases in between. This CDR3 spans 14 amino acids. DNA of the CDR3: TGTGCCAGCAGTTACAGTGAGGTCGGTGAGACCCAGTACTTC. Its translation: CASSYSEVGETQYF.

CDR3 nucleotides: TGTGCCAGCAGCTTAGACAGGGGGCTGGGTCAGCCCCAGCATTTT. It codes for CASSLDRGLGQPQHF. This chain connects TRBV7-8 to TRBJ1-5, with 9 nucleotides matching TRBD1. The CDR3 loop spans 15 amino acids. The ends lost 1 base at V and 6 bases at J; junction bases unmatched: 4. CDR1 and CDR2 (germline): SGHVS, FQNEAQ.

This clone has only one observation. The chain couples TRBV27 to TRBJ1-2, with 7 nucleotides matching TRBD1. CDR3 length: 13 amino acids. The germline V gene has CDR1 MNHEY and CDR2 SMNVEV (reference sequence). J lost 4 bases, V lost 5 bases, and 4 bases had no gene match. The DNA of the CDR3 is TGTGCCAGCAGTCTGGACAGGTCCTATGGCTACACCTTC. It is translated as CASSLDRSYGYTF.

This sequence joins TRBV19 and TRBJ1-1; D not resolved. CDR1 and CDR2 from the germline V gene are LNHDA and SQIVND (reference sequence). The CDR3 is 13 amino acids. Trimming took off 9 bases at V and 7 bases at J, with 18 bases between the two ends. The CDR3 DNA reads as TGTGCCAGCGCGGAGGAGGGTCCGTTTGAAGCTTTCTTT. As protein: CASAEEGPFEAFF.

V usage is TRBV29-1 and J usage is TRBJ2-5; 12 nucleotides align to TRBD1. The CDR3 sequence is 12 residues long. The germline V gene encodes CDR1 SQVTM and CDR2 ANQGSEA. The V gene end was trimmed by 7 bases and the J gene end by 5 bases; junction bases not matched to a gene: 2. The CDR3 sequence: CSGDRGLETQYF. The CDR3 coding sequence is TGCAGCGGGGACAGGGGGCTGGAGACCCAGTACTTC.

CDR3 in amino acids: CASSSGTSGRANALEQYV. CDR3 DNA sequence: TGTGCCAGCAGTTCCGGGACTAGCGGGAGGGCCAACGCCCTGGAGCAGTACGTC. The V and J genes are TRBV6-2 or TRBV6-3 and TRBJ2-7, with TRBD2 matching 16 bases. Germline V gives CDR1 MNHEY, CDR2 SVGEGT. V lost 4 bases to trimming and J lost 7 bases; unmatched junction nucleotides: 13. This CDR3 is 18 amino acids long.

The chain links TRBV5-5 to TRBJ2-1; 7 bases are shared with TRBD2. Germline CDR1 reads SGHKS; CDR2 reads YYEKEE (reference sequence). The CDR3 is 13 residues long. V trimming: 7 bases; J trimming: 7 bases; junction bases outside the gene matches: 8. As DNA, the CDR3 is TGTGCCAGCCTAGCGGTCTCAGTGAATGAGCAGTTCTTC. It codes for CASLAVSVNEQFF.

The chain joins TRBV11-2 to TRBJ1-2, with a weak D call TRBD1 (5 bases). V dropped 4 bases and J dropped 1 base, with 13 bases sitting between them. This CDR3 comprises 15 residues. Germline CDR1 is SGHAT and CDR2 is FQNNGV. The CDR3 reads CASSSDRRGNYGYTF. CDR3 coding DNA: TGTGCCAGCAGCTCTGACAGAAGGGGTAACTATGGCTACACCTTC.

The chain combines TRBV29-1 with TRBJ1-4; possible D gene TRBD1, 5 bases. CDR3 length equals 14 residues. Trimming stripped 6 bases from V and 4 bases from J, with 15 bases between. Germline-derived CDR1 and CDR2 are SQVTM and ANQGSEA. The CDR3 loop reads CSVPQWGGNEKLFF. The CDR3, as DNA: TGCAGCGTGCCCCAATGGGGGGGTAATGAAAAACTGTTTTTT.

CDR3: CASSLRGTGVYQPQHF. The CDR3 DNA reads TGTGCCAGCAGCTTGCGTGGGACAGGGGTATATCAGCCCCAGCATTTT. The V call is TRBV5-6, the J call TRBJ1-5; 10 bases map to TRBD1. This CDR3 contains 16 residues. Germline V CDR1 and CDR2: SGHDT, YYEEEE. The junction had 6 bases not matched to a gene; V was cut back by 1 base and J by 5 bases.

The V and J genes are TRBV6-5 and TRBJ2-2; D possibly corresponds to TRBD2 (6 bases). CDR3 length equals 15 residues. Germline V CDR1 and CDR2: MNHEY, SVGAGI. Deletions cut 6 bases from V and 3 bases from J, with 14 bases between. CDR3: CASRRGNRDTGELFF. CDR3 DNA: TGTGCCAGCAGACGGGGGAATAGGGACACCGGGGAGCTGTTTTTT.

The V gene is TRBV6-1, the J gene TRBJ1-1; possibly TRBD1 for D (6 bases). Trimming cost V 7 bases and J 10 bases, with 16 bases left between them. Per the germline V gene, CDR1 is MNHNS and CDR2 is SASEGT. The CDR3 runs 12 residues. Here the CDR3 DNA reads TGTGCCAGCACTCTACGGGAAGGGGGAGCTTTCTTT. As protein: CASTLREGGAFF.

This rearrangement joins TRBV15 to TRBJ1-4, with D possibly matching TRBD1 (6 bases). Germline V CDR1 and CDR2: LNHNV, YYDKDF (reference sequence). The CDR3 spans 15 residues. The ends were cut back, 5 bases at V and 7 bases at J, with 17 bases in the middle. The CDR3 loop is CATSAQGIGVEKLFF. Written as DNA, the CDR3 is TGTGCCACCAGCGCCCAGGGGATTGGTGTTGAAAAACTGTTTTTT.

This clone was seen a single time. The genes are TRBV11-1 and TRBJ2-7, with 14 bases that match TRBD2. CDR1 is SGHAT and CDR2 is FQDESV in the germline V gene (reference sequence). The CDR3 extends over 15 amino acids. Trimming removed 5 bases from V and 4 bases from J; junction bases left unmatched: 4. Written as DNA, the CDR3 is TGTGCCAGCAGCCGACTAGCGGGAGGGAGGTACGAGCAGTACTTC. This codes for CASSRLAGGRYEQYF.

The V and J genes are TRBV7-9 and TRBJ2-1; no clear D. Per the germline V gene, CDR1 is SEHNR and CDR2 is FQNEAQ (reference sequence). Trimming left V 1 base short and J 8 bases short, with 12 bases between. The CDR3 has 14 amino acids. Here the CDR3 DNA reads TGTGCCAGCAGCTTAGAAGTTAGCTCGGATGAGCAGTTCTTC. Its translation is CASSLEVSSDEQFF.

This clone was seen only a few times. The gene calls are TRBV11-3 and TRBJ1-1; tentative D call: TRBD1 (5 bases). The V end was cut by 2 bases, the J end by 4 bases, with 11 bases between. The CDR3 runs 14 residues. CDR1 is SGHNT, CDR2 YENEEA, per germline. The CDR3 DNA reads TGTGCCAGCAGCTTAAGGGGATCCGGCACTGAAGCTTTCTTT. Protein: CASSLRGSGTEAFF.

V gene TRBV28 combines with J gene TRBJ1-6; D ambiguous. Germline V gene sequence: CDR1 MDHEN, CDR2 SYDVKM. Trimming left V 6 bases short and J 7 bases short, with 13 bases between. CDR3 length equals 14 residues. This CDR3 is CASSLPTENSPLHF. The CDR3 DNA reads TGTGCCAGCAGCTTACCTACCGAGAATTCACCCCTCCACTTT.

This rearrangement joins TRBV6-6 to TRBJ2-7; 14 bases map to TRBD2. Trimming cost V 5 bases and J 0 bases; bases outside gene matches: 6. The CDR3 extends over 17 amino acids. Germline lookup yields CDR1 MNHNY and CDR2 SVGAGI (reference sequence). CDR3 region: CASSPTSGRASSYEQYF. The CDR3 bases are TGTGCCAGCAGTCCGACTAGCGGGAGGGCCAGCTCCTACGAGCAGTACTTC.

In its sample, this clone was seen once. CDR3 sequence (DNA): TGTGCCAGCGGGAGGGCGGACTCCTACGAGCAGTACTTC. Its protein product is CASGRADSYEQYF. The chain carries TRBV6-5 and TRBJ2-7; 7 nucleotides agree with TRBD2. The CDR3 totals 13 residues. With 8 bases clipped from V and 0 bases from J, the junction kept 4 bases outside the gene matches. Germline values: CDR1 MNHEY, CDR2 SVGAGI.

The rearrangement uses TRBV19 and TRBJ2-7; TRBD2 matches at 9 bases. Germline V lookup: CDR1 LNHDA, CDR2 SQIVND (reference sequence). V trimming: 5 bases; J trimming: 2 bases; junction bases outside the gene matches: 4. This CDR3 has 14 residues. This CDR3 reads CASSPSGIPYEQYF. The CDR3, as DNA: TGTGCCAGTAGTCCTAGCGGGATCCCCTACGAGCAGTACTTC.

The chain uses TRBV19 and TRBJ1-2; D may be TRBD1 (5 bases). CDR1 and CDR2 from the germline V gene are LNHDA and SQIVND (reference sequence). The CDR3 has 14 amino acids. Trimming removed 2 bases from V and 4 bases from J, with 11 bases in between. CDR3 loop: CASSIPWDFYGYTF. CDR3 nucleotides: TGTGCCAGTAGTATACCGTGGGACTTCTATGGCTACACCTTC.

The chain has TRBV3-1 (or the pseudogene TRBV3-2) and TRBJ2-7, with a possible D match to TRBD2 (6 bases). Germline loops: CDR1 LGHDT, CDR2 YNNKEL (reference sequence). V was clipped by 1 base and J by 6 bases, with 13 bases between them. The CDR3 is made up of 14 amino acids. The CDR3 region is CASSQGHLGGEQYF. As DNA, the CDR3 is TGTGCCAGCAGCCAAGGTCACCTCGGGGGCGAGCAGTACTTC.

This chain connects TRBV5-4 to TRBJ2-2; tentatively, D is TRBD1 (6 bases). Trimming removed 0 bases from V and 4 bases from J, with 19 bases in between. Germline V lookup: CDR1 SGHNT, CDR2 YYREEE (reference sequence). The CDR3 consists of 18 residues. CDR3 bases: TGTGCCAGCAGCTTGGGGTCGCTCCTTACAGGGTCCACCGGGGAGCTGTTTTTT. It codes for CASSLGSLLTGSTGELFF.

This CDR3 is CASSKGDSYEQYV. CDR3 bases: TGTGCCAGTAGTAAGGGGGACTCCTACGAGCAGTACGTC. The rearrangement joins TRBV19 to TRBJ2-7; maybe TRBD1 (6 bases). The CDR3 is 13 amino acids. Germline-derived CDR1 and CDR2 are LNHDA and SQIVND (reference sequence). Between the trimmed V and J ends, which lost 4 bases and 0 bases, there was a span of 7 bases.